This T cell receptor (beta chain) emerged from a study of blood T cells in healthy people across ages. The second PCR ran about 6 to 12 cycles with a sample-barcoded 5' primer and J-beta primers. Unique molecular identifiers of 12 random nucleotides labeled each cDNA. Each CDR3 protein is one row after TCRdb ran MiXCR on the 5' RACE reads. Of about 290,000 distinct CDR3 sequences in the sample, 25% to 30% were seen once. At least ten counts were recorded for this clonotype. Each donor supplied approximately 10 milliliters of peripheral blood. The CDR3 length is 14 residues. V dropped 1 base and J dropped 2 bases, with 8 bases sitting between them.

Source material: blood. The chain links TRBV12-3 or TRBV12-4 to TRBJ2-5; D might be TRBD2 (6 bases). This sequence originates from a woman in her 70s in good health. CDR3 residues: CASSLGGVQETQYF. CDR3 coding DNA: TGTGCCAGCAGTTTAGGGGGGGTTCAAGAGACCCAGTACTTC.